These 14 T cell receptor beta chains were all obtained from the same sample, sequenced in a study of glioma-infiltrating T cells (dated by TCRdb to about 2016). This sample was sequenced with an Illumina MiSeq. The iRepertoire nested amplicon-rescue multiplex PCR (arm-PCR) platform was used to amplify TCR alpha and beta CDR3 regions from RNA. Using fastp trimming at Q25 and MiXCR clonotype assembly, TCRdb reanalyzed the public sequencing data and kept in-frame beta chains. One record per CDR3 amino acid sequence lists the most common genes and DNA. Here the sample has under 200,000 distinct CDR3 sequences; about 40% occur a single time. Clones ranked in the top ten supply under 6.5% of the sample. The sample consisted of glioma tissue, nonneoplastic brain tissue, or PBMCs (not recorded which). The origin of the receptors is a human donor with low-grade glioma or glioblastoma, undergoing nonglioma brain surgery, or in good health (not recorded which).

In this sample, this clonotype turned up once. Germline and junction disagree at one end, which may indicate a read error. CDR3 sequence reads: CASSPLLAGGRETKYF. CDR3 DNA: TGTGCCAGCAGTCCACTACTAGCGGGAGGGCGGGAGACCAAGTACTTC. The chain is built from TRBV12-3 or TRBV12-4 and TRBJ2-5, with 13 bases matching TRBD2. The CDR3 is 16 residues long.

A word on this clonotype: One end of the junction does not line up with germline, which may come from a read error. The chain combines TRBV4-1 with TRBJ1-5; D gene uncertain. This CDR3 comprises 14 residues. Germline V gene lookup returns CDR1 MGHRA and CDR2 YSYEKL. CDR3 protein: CASSLQASNQPQHF. CDR3 sequence (DNA): TGCGCCAGCAGCCTCCAGGCTAGCAATCAACCCCAGCATTTT.

In this sample, this clonotype turned up a few times. The V and J genes are TRBV5-1 and TRBJ1-2; no definite D call. Germline V CDR1 and CDR2: SGHRS, YFSETQ. Trimming took 1 base from V and 4 from J, leaving 5 bases between them. CDR3 length: 12 amino acids. CDR3: CASSLNAYGYTF. DNA of the CDR3: TGCGCCAGCAGCTTGAACGCCTATGGCTACACCTTC.

This clonotype was detected ten times or more. The chain links TRBV28 to TRBJ2-1, with D perhaps matching TRBD2 (5 bases). V dropped 2 bases and J dropped 6 bases, with 14 bases sitting between them. The CDR3 spans 15 residues. Germline V CDR1 and CDR2: MDHEN, SYDVKM. CDR3 sequence reads: CASSLQWVGANEQFF. In DNA form, the CDR3 reads TGTGCCAGCAGTTTACAGTGGGTGGGAGCCAATGAGCAGTTCTTC.

This clonotype appeared once. A much larger clonotype is one base distant, so this may be a read error. This chain connects TRBV15 to TRBJ2-7; the D is unclear. The CDR3 runs 15 residues. Germline V gives CDR1 LNHNV, CDR2 YYDKDF (reference sequence). V lost 1 base, J lost 1 base, and 11 bases lay in between. CDR3 nucleotide sequence: TGTGCCACCAGCAGAGGTCTGTGTGCATCCTACGAGCAGTACTTC. It yields the protein CATSRGLCASYEQYF. Drawing the rest from reference TRBV15 and TRBJ2-7, the complete variable domain is DAMVIQNPRYQVTQFGKPVTLSCSQTLNHNVMYWYQQKSSQAPKLLFHYYDKDFNNEADTPDNFQSRRPNTSFCFLDIRSPGLGDTAMYLCATSRGLCASYEQYFGPGTRLTVT.

This clonotype was counted only a few times. Given a much more abundant clone one base away, this may be a read error. The gene calls are TRBV6-1 and TRBJ2-1; D is ambiguous. The CDR3 has 13 residues. Germline-derived CDR1 and CDR2 are MNHNS and SASEGT. CDR3 loop: CASSREVYNEQLF. The CDR3 DNA reads as TGTGCCAGTTCTAGAGAGGTCTACAATGAGCAGCTCTTC.

This clonotype showed up just a few times. The chain links TRBV12-3 or TRBV12-4 to TRBJ2-2; TRBD1 aligns across 10 bases. Unmatched junction bases numbered 2, after V lost 6 bases and J lost 7 bases. CDR3 length: 13 amino acids. In nucleotides, the CDR3 is TGTGCCAGCAGGACAGGGGGCCACGGGGAGCTGTTTTTT. It specifies CASRTGGHGELFF.

Comments on this clonotype: This may be a read error, as it is one base from a much larger clone. The J gene is TRBJ2-5, the V gene TRBV20-1; D may be TRBD1 (7 bases). Germline CDR1 and CDR2: DFQATT and SNEGSKA (reference sequence). The CDR3 length is 14 residues. Here the CDR3 reads CSARVRGDQETKYF. In nucleotides, the CDR3 is TGCAGTGCTAGAGTCAGGGGGGACCAAGAGACCAAGTACTTC.

V is TRBV19 and J is TRBJ1-2; 8 bases agree with TRBD1. Looked up from germline, CDR1 is LNHDA and CDR2 is SQIVND (reference sequence). The CDR3 consists of 14 residues. The V segment lost 6 bases and the J segment 10 bases; nucleotides outside the gene matches: 13. The DNA of the CDR3 is TGTGCCAGTAGGATCCGGGAACAGGGGGATGTCTACACCTTC. The encoded protein is CASRIREQGDVYTF.

This clonotype was picked up many times. V is TRBV7-8 and J is TRBJ2-5; D unresolved. The CDR3 is made up of 14 amino acids. V lost 6 bases and J 0 bases, leaving 11 bases between the germline ends. From germline, CDR1 is SGHVS and CDR2 FQNEAQ. The CDR3 loop is CASSSYGYQETQYF. The CDR3 DNA reads as TGTGCCAGCAGTTCATACGGTTACCAAGAGACCCAGTACTTC.

Only a few counts were recorded for this clonotype. A clone one base away is much larger, so this may be a read error. CDR3 residues: CASSEGTGHGYAF. The CDR3 DNA is TGTGCCAGCAGTGAAGGGACAGGGCATGGCTACGCCTTC. This chain links TRBV25-1 with TRBJ1-2; TRBD1 aligns across 9 bases. The CDR3 totals 13 residues. Germline lookup yields CDR1 MGHDK and CDR2 SYGVNS.

The V gene is TRBV19, the J gene TRBJ1-3; a possible D gene is TRBD1 (5 bases). CDR1 and CDR2 from the germline V gene are LNHDA and SQIVND (reference sequence). Deletions cut 3 bases from V and 6 bases from J, with 12 bases between. The CDR3 spans 14 residues. The CDR3 here is CASSIPGAVNTIYF. The DNA of the CDR3 is TGTGCCAGTAGTATCCCCGGGGCTGTAAACACCATATATTTT.

Ten or more counts support this clonotype. The rearrangement links TRBV27 to TRBJ2-7; possibly TRBD1 or TRBD2 for D (5 bases each). This CDR3 region has 14 residues. V dropped 2 bases and J dropped 2 bases, with 10 bases sitting between them. CDR1 is MNHEY, CDR2 SMNVEV, per germline (reference sequence). The CDR3 DNA reads as TGTGCCAGCAGTTTAGGGGGTTCCACCTACGAGCAGTACTTC. This translates into CASSLGGSTYEQYF.

The chain has TRBV19 and TRBJ2-5, with TRBD2 matching over 12 bases. The J segment lost 4 bases and the V segment lost 5 bases, leaving 5 bases of the junction unmatched. The CDR3 is made up of 15 amino acids. Germline assignment: CDR1 LNHDA and CDR2 SQIVND (reference sequence). DNA of the CDR3: TGTGCCAGTAGTTCGACTAGCGGGAGACTAGAGACCCAGTACTTC. It yields the protein CASSSTSGRLETQYF.